What follows is one T cell receptor (beta chain) and its context. Authors' data handling: Reference gene primers were amplified, and this amplification served to estimate nucleated cell counts. Repertoires were generated with immunoSEQ multiplex PCR, while TCRdb's copy carries only in-frame clones and drops some. The DNA was the basis for D and trimming; V, J and clone size are from that table. The sample holds 50,000 to 65,000 clones; roughly 90% are singletons and the top ten take 5.5% to 6%. The V end was cut by 0 bases, the J end by 2 bases, with 5 bases between. Per germline, CDR1 MGHRA and CDR2 YSYEKL. CDR3 length equals 14 residues. This entry is derived from a study of blood T cell repertoires in COVID-19. The wider study: Sites in the United States, Italy and Spain provided acute and convalescent COVID-19 samples. Nucleic acid was either cDNA or gDNA, and it came from T cells, B-cell-depleted T cells, or PBMCs.

V and J are TRBV4-1 and TRBJ2-1; the D is unclear. Material for sequencing was peripheral blood. The receptor comes from a human donor in a cohort sampled during active COVID-19. CDR3 residues: CASSQDLAYNEQFF. For the CDR3, the DNA is TGCGCCAGCAGCCAAGACCTCGCCTACAATGAGCAGTTCTTC.